This passage covers 18 T cell receptor beta chains from one sample sequenced in a study of cytomegalovirus exposure and HLA in healthy donors. 13 Jbeta primers and 60 Vbeta primers were used for the PCR. Data came from immunoSEQ multiplex PCR; TCRdb stores just in-frame clones and leaves some out. The data show about 130,000 clones, almost 80% seen once. Material: PBMCs. The receptors shown here come from a female donor in good health and CMV-seronegative.

The chain recombines TRBV9 with TRBJ1-4; D uncertain. V was trimmed by 3 bases and J by 0 bases, leaving 6 bases between them. Per germline, CDR1 SGDLS and CDR2 YYNGEE. There are 14 residues in the CDR3. The CDR3 here is CASSAGATNEKLFF. CDR3 sequence (DNA): TGTGCCAGCAGCGCCGGTGCAACTAATGAAAAACTGTTTTTT.

The genes are TRBV5-1 and TRBJ2-5, with 9 bases fitting TRBD2. TRBJ2-7 matches the DNA end more closely, so the J call is doubtful. Germline V CDR1 and CDR2: SGHRS, YFSETQ. The CDR3 extends over 15 amino acids. In DNA, the CDR3 is TGCGCCAGCAGCTCAGGACTAGCGTCTTACTACGAGCAGTACTTC. It encodes CASSSGLASYYEQYF.

This clone turned up a few times. The rearrangement joins TRBV11-2 to TRBJ2-7; no reliable D call. V shed 5 bases and J shed 2 bases, with 4 bases lying between them. Germline V gene data show CDR1 as SGHAT and CDR2 as FQNNGV. The CDR3 length is 11 residues. The CDR3 spells CASSVTYEQYF. The CDR3 nucleotides read TGTGCCAGCAGCGTAACCTACGAGCAGTACTTC. Full variable domain (rest looked up from reference TRBV11-2 and TRBJ2-7): EAGVAQSPRYKIIEKRQSVAFWCNPISGHATLYWYQQILGQGPKLLIQFQNNGVVDDSQLPKDRFSAERLKGVDSTLKIQPAKLEDSAVYLCASSVTYEQYFGPGTRLTVT.

This clone has just a few counts. The chain carries TRBV4-3 and TRBJ1-5; TRBD1 is a possible D gene (5 bases). Looked up from germline, CDR1 is LGHNA and CDR2 is YSLEER. The CDR3 totals 16 residues. Trimming took 0 bases from V and 6 from J, leaving 15 bases between them. The CDR3 sequence: CASSQDHGGWSQPQHF. CDR3 in DNA: TGCGCCAGCAGCCAAGATCACGGGGGTTGGAGTCAGCCCCAGCATTTT.

This sequence joins TRBV29-1 and TRBJ2-3; 10 nucleotides agree with TRBD2. V dropped 5 bases and J dropped 3; count of bases not matched to a gene: 8. Germline V CDR1 and CDR2: SQVTM, ANQGSEA. The CDR3 consists of 15 residues. The CDR3 DNA follows: TGCAGCGTTTTTTTTCCTAGCGGGAGTACAGATACGCAGTATTTT. It yields the protein CSVFFPSGSTDTQYF.

A single count supports this clone. J is TRBJ1-1 and V is TRBV5-4; D possibly corresponds to TRBD1 (5 bases). This CDR3 comprises 11 residues. Germline V gene data show CDR1 as SGHNT and CDR2 as YYREEE (reference sequence). V lost 3 bases, J lost 6 bases, and 6 bases lay in between. CDR3 protein: CASSSTAEAFF. Written as DNA, the CDR3 is TGTGCCAGCAGCTCGACAGCTGAAGCTTTCTTT.

The chain is built from TRBV4-1 and TRBJ1-5; possible D gene TRBD1, 6 bases. Germline lookup yields CDR1 MGHRA and CDR2 YSYEKL. Trimming removed 0 bases from V and 0 bases from J, with 9 bases in between. CDR3 length: 16 residues. The CDR3 here is CASSQDQGYSNQPQHF. The CDR3 DNA follows: TGCGCCAGCAGCCAAGATCAGGGGTATAGCAATCAGCCCCAGCATTTT.

The chain has TRBV11-3 and TRBJ2-3, with 9 nucleotides matching TRBD1. The CDR3 consists of 15 residues. V dropped 4 bases and J dropped 0; count of bases not matched to a gene: 2. Germline-derived CDR1 and CDR2 are SGHNT and YENEEA. The DNA for the CDR3 is TGTGCCAGCAGCTCCGGGACAGGGAGCACAGATACGCAGTATTTT. It codes for CASSSGTGSTDTQYF.

The chain uses TRBV5-1 and TRBJ2-1, with 15 nucleotides matching TRBD2. V was pared by 0 bases and J by 3 bases, with 4 bases of the junction left unmatched. Germline CDR1 and CDR2: SGHRS and YFSETQ. The CDR3 totals 18 residues. The CDR3 sequence is CASSLDRTSGRVYNEQFF. CDR3 DNA: TGCGCCAGCAGCTTGGACCGGACTAGCGGGAGGGTCTACAATGAGCAGTTCTTC.

V is TRBV5-1 and J is TRBJ2-7; TRBD2 agrees at 12 bases. Germline trimming cut 2 bases from V and 2 bases from J; bases unmatched to any gene: 5. Germline CDR1 SGHRS, CDR2 YFSETQ. This CDR3 region has 16 residues. The CDR3 DNA reads TGCGCCAGCAGCTTCCGGACTAGCGGGATGACCTACGAGCAGTACTTC. Protein: CASSFRTSGMTYEQYF.

The chain employs TRBV5-4 and TRBJ1-3, with D perhaps matching TRBD1 (5 bases). The germline V and J ends were trimmed by 0 bases and 0 bases, with 7 bases remaining between them. Germline V gene lookup returns CDR1 SGHNT and CDR2 YYREEE (reference sequence). CDR3 length: 15 residues. As DNA, the CDR3 is TGTGCCAGCAGCTTGGGACAGCTCTCTGGAAACACCATATATTTT. Translating it yields CASSLGQLSGNTIYF.

V is TRBV29-1 and J is TRBJ1-2, with D maybe TRBD1 (5 bases). The V gene's germline CDR1 is SQVTM and CDR2 ANQGSEA. V dropped 3 bases and J dropped 0 bases, with 23 bases sitting between them. This CDR3 contains 18 residues. CDR3 region: CSVEAPLTQTVANYGYTF. The CDR3 DNA follows: TGCAGCGTTGAGGCCCCATTAACCCAGACAGTAGCTAACTATGGCTACACCTTC.

The rearrangement joins TRBV13 to TRBJ1-1, with 8 bases that match TRBD1. V shed 5 bases and J 5 bases; nucleotides not matched to a gene: 10. Germline lookup yields CDR1 PRHDT and CDR2 FYEKMQ (reference sequence). The CDR3 consists of 15 residues. The CDR3 here is CASSTGQVAQTEAFF. DNA of the CDR3: TGTGCCAGCAGCACGGGACAGGTGGCTCAAACTGAAGCTTTCTTT.

This clone was counted a few times. The chain combines TRBV11-2 with TRBJ2-7; TRBD1 matches 7 bases. V lost 6 bases, J lost 5 bases, and 4 bases stayed unmatched. Per germline, CDR1 SGHAT and CDR2 FQNNGV. This CDR3 is built from 12 residues. CDR3 coding DNA: TGTGCCAGCAGGGGGACAGCCCACGAGCAGTACTTC. Translating gives CASRGTAHEQYF.

The chain has TRBV28 and TRBJ2-7; TRBD2 matches at 7 bases. This CDR3 comprises 12 residues. Germline V lookup: CDR1 MDHEN, CDR2 SYDVKM. After removal of 6 bases from V and 4 bases from J, the junction contained 3 bases not matched to a gene. In DNA form, the CDR3 reads TGTGCCAGCAGGGGGGGGACTTACGAGCAGTACTTC. This codes for CASRGGTYEQYF.

This chain uses TRBV18 with TRBJ2-1, with D tentatively TRBD1 (5 bases). The CDR3 totals 15 residues. The germline V and J ends were trimmed by 2 bases and 2 bases, with 10 bases remaining between them. CDR1 is KGHSH, CDR2 LQKENI, per germline. In DNA, the CDR3 is TGTGCCAGCTCACCAAGGTCCAGGGCCTACAATGAGCAGTTCTTC. As protein: CASSPRSRAYNEQFF. Variable domain in full (rest from reference TRBV18 and TRBJ2-1): NAGVMQNPRHLVRRRGQEARLRCSPMKGHSHVYWYRQLPEEGLKFMVYLQKENIIDESGMPKERFSAEFPKEGPSILRIQQVVRGDSAAYFCASSPRSRAYNEQFFGPGTRLTVL.

Details on this clone: The junction departs from germline at one end; a sequencing error may be responsible. The chain employs TRBV27 and TRBJ2-6; TRBD1 is a possible D gene (5 bases). Germline V CDR1 and CDR2: MNHEY, SMNVEV (reference sequence). The length of the CDR3 is 16 residues. The CDR3 sequence is CASSSVGLSGANGLTF. The DNA for the CDR3 is TGTGCCAGCAGTTCGGTAGGGCTTTCTGGGGCCAACGGCCTGACTTTC.

The chain joins TRBV5-1 to TRBJ2-7, with 9 bases aligning to TRBD1. Per the germline V gene, CDR1 is SGHRS and CDR2 is YFSETQ. V lost 0 bases to trimming and J lost 0 bases; unmatched junction nucleotides: 4. The CDR3 is 16 amino acids. The CDR3 DNA reads TGCGCCAGCAGCTTGGCCGGGACAGGGAGCTCCTACGAGCAGTACTTC. As protein: CASSLAGTGSSYEQYF.